The TCR beta chain under discussion was sequenced for a study of blood T cells in healthy people across ages (dated by TCRdb to between 2014 and 2016). For the study in its entirety: In model experiments, template switching captured roughly one uniquely barcoded TCR beta cDNA molecule for every two T cells. Using deep sequencing normalized with unique cDNA molecular identifiers, the study measured how TCR beta repertoire diversity changes with age. The donors were split into four age groups: young (average around 15 years), middle-aged (more than 35), aged (approximately 60) and long-lived (roughly 86). To avoid experimental bias, donors of different ages were randomly spread across the sequencing lanes. Two additional independent replicas of 1 million unique cDNA reads from the same blood draw were analyzed for two donors (one aged 18 to 29 and one aged 80 or older). Study-level results and caveats: Compared with the aged group, more naive CD4+ T cells, fewer expanded clones and increased TCR diversity were shown by the long-lived group, suggesting age selection. There was a strong correlation between observed TCR beta diversity and the percentage of naive T cells measured by flow cytometry. Estimates of total diversity from one million sequenced T cells were regarded as lower bounds and underestimates. Donor CMV infection status was unknown, potentially confounding age-related changes in expanded clonotypes. Conclusive comparison of naive and antigen-experienced compartments was prevented by the profiling of bulk unsorted PBMCs. Observed TCR beta diversity per million T cells fell roughly linearly with age, and a significant reduction was already apparent by age around 36.

Trimming removed 7 bases from V and 6 bases from J, leaving 10 bases between the germline ends. CDR1 and CDR2 were assigned from the germline V gene as SNHLY and FYNNEI. The CDR3, cysteine through phenylalanine, is 13 amino acids long. Only the CDR3 DNA stays, 39 bases, in frame from base 1. About this clonotype: Its antigen has not been determined. No clone much larger than this one lies a single base away; base qualities are absent.

The donors were roughly 39 Caucasian individuals from Russia, aged roughly 6 to 90 years, who were systemically healthy. Approximately 10 milliliters of peripheral blood were collected from each donor into EDTA-treated Vacutainer tubes. Ficoll-Paque density-gradient centrifugation was used to isolate PBMCs, with at least 7 million per sample. Trizol reagent was used to extract total RNA from the PBMCs, yielding at least 6 micrograms per sample. Naive CD45RAhigh/CD27high T cell percentages were measured by flow cytometry on a PBMC aliquot from every donor. The library was generated by 5' RACE. The instrument was an Illumina HiSeq 2500. A second PCR of roughly 7 to 12 cycles was run with a J-beta primer mix and a sample-barcoded 5' primer. Each TCR beta cDNA molecule received a unique molecular identifier from a template-switch 5' adaptor carrying 12 random nucleotides. Each sample yielded at least 3 million CDR3-containing paired-end reads. First-strand cDNA synthesis was performed from all RNA using the Mint cDNA synthesis kit, with priming by a TRBC-specific oligonucleotide. Following uracil-DNA glycosylase treatment, all cDNA underwent a first 18-cycle PCR with the universal primers M1SS and BC2_uni_R. As for how the authors treated the data: For normalization, 1 million high-quality reads, each with a distinct molecular identifier, were randomly selected from each sample. Instead of being binned into consensus sequences, reads that shared molecular identifiers were thrown out. CDR3 identification, clonotype clustering and error correction used MiTCR with a Q25 quality threshold and the strictest error-elimination algorithm. A nonparametric unseen species model with Euler transformation was used to estimate a lower bound on total TCR beta diversity. TCRdb reworked the public reads: Q25 trimming with fastp, MiXCR clone assembly, productive beta chains retained. Rows are combined by CDR3 protein, so each entry shows the most common genes and DNA. None of the V and J calls come from the authors' own analysis; TCRdb made them. This sample is represented by around 650,000 distinct CDR3 sequences; about 34% of them were singletons. The ten largest clones represent over 15% of the sample.

The sequenced material came from blood. The sequence came from a woman aged 80 or older in good health. Donor details come from another sample of the same person, matched by shared clones. The chain employs TRBV2 and TRBJ1-6; the D segment cannot be called with confidence. The CDR3 corresponds to CASTDMFNSPLHF. The sequence in DNA is TGTGCCAGCACTGACATGTTTAATTCACCCCTCCACTTT.